What follows are 11 T cell receptor beta chains derived from one specimen sequenced in a study of T cell repertoires in cytomegalovirus infection. TCRdb itself ran the reads through MiXCR, one entry per CDR3 protein. Among roughly 310,000 distinct CDR3 sequences listed, 25% to 30% were seen once. These TCRs are of unknown antigen specificity. Sequenced material: cultured PBMCs, taken from culture after CMV antigen stimulation. These receptors all stem from a human donor in good health (CMV status not recorded). Some clones in this sample may be carry-over from other donors' samples.

In this sample, this clonotype turned up many times. The chain couples TRBV7-9 to TRBJ1-5; the D is unclear. V was pared by 6 bases and J by 2 bases, with 8 bases between. CDR1 is SEHNR, CDR2 FQNEAQ, per germline (reference sequence). This CDR3 has 13 residues. The CDR3 loop reads CASSPRGNQPQHF. CDR3 sequence (DNA): TGTGCCAGCAGTCCAAGAGGCAATCAGCCCCAGCATTTT.

The J gene is TRBJ1-1, the V gene TRBV27; 11 bases are shared with TRBD1. Per the germline V gene, CDR1 is MNHEY and CDR2 is SMNVEV (reference sequence). Trimming cost V 5 bases and J 0 bases; bases outside gene matches: 5. This CDR3 has 16 amino acids. The CDR3 coding sequence is TGTGCCAGCAGTGCAGGGACAGGGGGATTGAACACTGAAGCTTTCTTT. Translating it yields CASSAGTGGLNTEAFF.

This clonotype was seen at least ten times. The genes are TRBV2 and TRBJ2-3; 10 bases match TRBD2. V was pared by 6 bases and J by 6 bases, with 9 bases of the junction left unmatched. Looked up from germline, CDR1 is SNHLY and CDR2 is FYNNEI. There are 15 residues in the CDR3. The CDR3 sequence: CASRRASGSPDTQYF. In DNA, the CDR3 is TGTGCCAGCAGGCGGGCTAGCGGGAGTCCGGATACGCAGTATTTT.

This clonotype was detected only a few times. The chain couples TRBV5-4 to TRBJ2-3, with a tentative D call TRBD2 (6 bases). Germline CDR1 and CDR2: SGHNT and YYREEE (reference sequence). V lost 0 bases, J lost 4 bases, and 12 bases lay in between. The CDR3 has 15 residues. This CDR3 reads CASSLDLTRSDTQYF. The CDR3 bases are TGTGCCAGCAGCTTGGATCTGACTAGGTCAGATACGCAGTATTTT.

CDR3 coding DNA: TGTGCCAGCAGTCCCACACTAGCGGGAGTAGAGACCCAGTACTTC. Protein sequence: CASSPTLAGVETQYF. The chain joins TRBV12-3 or TRBV12-4 to TRBJ2-5, with 11 positions matching TRBD2. The ends lost 5 bases at V and 4 bases at J; junction bases unmatched: 6. This CDR3 has 15 residues.

The chain joins TRBV11-2 to TRBJ1-6; tentatively, D is TRBD1 (5 bases). The CDR3 is 14 amino acids. Trimming removed 1 base from V and 9 bases from J, with 10 bases in between. CDR1 is SGHAT and CDR2 is FQNNGV in the germline V gene. The CDR3 reads CASSLVRDGSPLHF. The CDR3 DNA reads TGTGCCAGCAGCTTAGTCAGGGATGGTTCACCCCTCCACTTT.

The CDR3 reads CASSTGLSPLTDTQYF. For the CDR3, the DNA is TGTGCCAGCAGTACCGGACTGTCGCCCCTCACAGATACGCAGTATTTT. The chain combines TRBV5-6 with TRBJ2-3, with D possibly being TRBD2 (5 bases). Germline V gives CDR1 SGHDT, CDR2 YYEEEE. V was cut by 5 bases and J by 2 bases, with 18 bases left in between. The CDR3 extends over 16 amino acids.

The table lists this clonotype with a few counts. The chain links TRBV29-1 to TRBJ1-2, with D possibly TRBD1 on 5 matching bases. The germline V gene encodes CDR1 SQVTM and CDR2 ANQGSEA. V was shortened by 6 bases and J by 4 bases, with 18 bases between the two germline ends. The CDR3 is 14 residues long. The CDR3 DNA sequence: TGCAGCGTCCCTCTGACCGGGACTGTCTATGGCTACACCTTC. Protein: CSVPLTGTVYGYTF.

This clonotype has a count of ten or more. The chain combines TRBV11-2 with TRBJ2-1; a weak D match, TRBD2 (7 bases). V lost 1 base and J lost 3, with 13 bases in between. This CDR3 comprises 16 residues. Germline lookup yields CDR1 SGHAT and CDR2 FQNNGV. The CDR3 loop reads CASSLVRRGGYNEQFF. CDR3 DNA: TGTGCCAGCAGCTTAGTCCGGAGGGGGGGCTACAATGAGCAGTTCTTC. Drawing the rest from reference TRBV11-2 and TRBJ2-1, the complete variable domain is EAGVAQSPRYKIIEKRQSVAFWCNPISGHATLYWYQQILGQGPKLLIQFQNNGVVDDSQLPKDRFSAERLKGVDSTLKIQPAKLEDSAVYLCASSLVRRGGYNEQFFGPGTRLTVL.

This sequence joins TRBV27 and TRBJ1-1, with D possibly being TRBD1 (5 bases). Trimming shortened V by 7 bases and J by 6 bases, and 15 bases separated the two germline ends. This CDR3 is 13 amino acids long. The germline V gene has CDR1 MNHEY and CDR2 SMNVEV (reference sequence). This chain's CDR3 is CASTTGLFAEAFF. The CDR3 nucleotides read TGTGCCAGCACCACGGGGCTTTTCGCTGAAGCTTTCTTT.

This clonotype occurred a few times. The rearrangement uses TRBV7-3 and TRBJ1-1, with unresolved D. Germline values: CDR1 SGHTA, CDR2 FQGTGA. The CDR3 runs to 15 residues. Trimming shortened V by 1 base and J by 0 bases, and 9 bases separated the two germline ends. The CDR3 coding sequence is TGTGCCAGCAGCTTAATAGCAGAGATGAACACTGAAGCTTTCTTT. It encodes CASSLIAEMNTEAFF.